These T cell receptor beta chains were read from a single sample in a study of T cell responses to AZD1222 COVID-19 vaccine. Sequenced by immunoSEQ multiplex PCR; TCRdb stores in-frame clones only, minus some. The sample includes 100,000 to 150,000 clones, around 89% of them seen just once. The sample was peripheral blood, taken on day 0 of AZD1222 vaccination. These receptors were collected from an adult in good health. CDR3s include the opening cysteine and the closing phenylalanine or tryptophan. Each record gives: J gene, V gene, clone size, D gene, CDR3 DNA, CDR3 protein. The D gene is left open where the match is weak. The size of a clone is reported for some rows only, either as once, few or many, or as a class for expanded clones.

TRBJ2-1 | TRBV9 | NA | NA | TGTGCCAGCAGCGTAGGCTCGGCCTATGAGCAGTTCTTC | CASSVGSAYEQFF
TRBJ2-3 | TRBV5-1 | NA | TRBD2 | TGCGCCAGCAGCTTAGCGGGAGGGCCGGGCACAGATACGCAGTATTTT | CASSLAGGPGTDTQYF
TRBJ1-1 | TRBV6-4 | NA | TRBD1 | TGTGCCACCCGACAGGGGAACACTGAAGCTTTCTTT | CATRQGNTEAFF
TRBJ2-7 | TRBV18 | NA | NA | TGTGCCAGCTCCCAACAAGACTACGAGCAGTACTTC | CASSQQDYEQYF
TRBJ2-5 | TRBV9 | NA | NA | TGTGCCAGCAGCGTAGCGCAGGGGGGAGAGACCCAGTACTTC | CASSVAQGGETQYF
TRBJ2-3 | TRBV2 | NA | NA | TGTGCCAGCAGCCTCCTAGGGCGCTGGGATACGCAGTATTTT | CASSLLGRWDTQYF
TRBJ1-2 | TRBV19 | NA | TRBD1 | TGTGCCAGTAGTATTAAGGGGGCAGACTATGGCTACACCTTC | CASSIKGADYGYTF
TRBJ2-1 | TRBV7-9 | NA | TRBD2 | TGTGCCAGCTTGCGGGAGAGGTACAATGAGCAGTTCTTC | CASLRERYNEQFF
TRBJ1-1 | TRBV5-1 | NA | TRBD1 | TGCGCCAGCAGCTCAAGGACAGGGGGAGAAGCTTTCTTT | CASSSRTGGEAFF
TRBJ1-5 | TRBV9 | few | NA | TGTGCCAGCAGCTCCCGATTGGGACACCAACCCGGGGCGAATCAGCCCCAGCATTTT | CASSSRLGHQPGANQPQHF